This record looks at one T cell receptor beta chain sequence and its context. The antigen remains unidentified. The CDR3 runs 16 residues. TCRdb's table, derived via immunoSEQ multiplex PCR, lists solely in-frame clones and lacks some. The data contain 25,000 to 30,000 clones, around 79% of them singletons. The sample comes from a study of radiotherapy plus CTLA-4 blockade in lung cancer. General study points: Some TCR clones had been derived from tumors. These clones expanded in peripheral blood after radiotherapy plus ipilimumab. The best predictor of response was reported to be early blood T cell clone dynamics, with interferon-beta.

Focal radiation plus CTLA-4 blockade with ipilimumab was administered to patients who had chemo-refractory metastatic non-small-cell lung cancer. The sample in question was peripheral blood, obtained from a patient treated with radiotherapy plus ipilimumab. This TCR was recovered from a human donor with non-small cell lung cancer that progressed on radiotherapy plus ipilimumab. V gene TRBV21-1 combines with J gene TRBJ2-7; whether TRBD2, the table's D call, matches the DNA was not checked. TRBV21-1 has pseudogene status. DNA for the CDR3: TGTGCCAGCAGCGACAAAGGGGCTAGCGGGGGTTACGAGCAGTACTTC. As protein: CASSDKGASGGYEQYF.